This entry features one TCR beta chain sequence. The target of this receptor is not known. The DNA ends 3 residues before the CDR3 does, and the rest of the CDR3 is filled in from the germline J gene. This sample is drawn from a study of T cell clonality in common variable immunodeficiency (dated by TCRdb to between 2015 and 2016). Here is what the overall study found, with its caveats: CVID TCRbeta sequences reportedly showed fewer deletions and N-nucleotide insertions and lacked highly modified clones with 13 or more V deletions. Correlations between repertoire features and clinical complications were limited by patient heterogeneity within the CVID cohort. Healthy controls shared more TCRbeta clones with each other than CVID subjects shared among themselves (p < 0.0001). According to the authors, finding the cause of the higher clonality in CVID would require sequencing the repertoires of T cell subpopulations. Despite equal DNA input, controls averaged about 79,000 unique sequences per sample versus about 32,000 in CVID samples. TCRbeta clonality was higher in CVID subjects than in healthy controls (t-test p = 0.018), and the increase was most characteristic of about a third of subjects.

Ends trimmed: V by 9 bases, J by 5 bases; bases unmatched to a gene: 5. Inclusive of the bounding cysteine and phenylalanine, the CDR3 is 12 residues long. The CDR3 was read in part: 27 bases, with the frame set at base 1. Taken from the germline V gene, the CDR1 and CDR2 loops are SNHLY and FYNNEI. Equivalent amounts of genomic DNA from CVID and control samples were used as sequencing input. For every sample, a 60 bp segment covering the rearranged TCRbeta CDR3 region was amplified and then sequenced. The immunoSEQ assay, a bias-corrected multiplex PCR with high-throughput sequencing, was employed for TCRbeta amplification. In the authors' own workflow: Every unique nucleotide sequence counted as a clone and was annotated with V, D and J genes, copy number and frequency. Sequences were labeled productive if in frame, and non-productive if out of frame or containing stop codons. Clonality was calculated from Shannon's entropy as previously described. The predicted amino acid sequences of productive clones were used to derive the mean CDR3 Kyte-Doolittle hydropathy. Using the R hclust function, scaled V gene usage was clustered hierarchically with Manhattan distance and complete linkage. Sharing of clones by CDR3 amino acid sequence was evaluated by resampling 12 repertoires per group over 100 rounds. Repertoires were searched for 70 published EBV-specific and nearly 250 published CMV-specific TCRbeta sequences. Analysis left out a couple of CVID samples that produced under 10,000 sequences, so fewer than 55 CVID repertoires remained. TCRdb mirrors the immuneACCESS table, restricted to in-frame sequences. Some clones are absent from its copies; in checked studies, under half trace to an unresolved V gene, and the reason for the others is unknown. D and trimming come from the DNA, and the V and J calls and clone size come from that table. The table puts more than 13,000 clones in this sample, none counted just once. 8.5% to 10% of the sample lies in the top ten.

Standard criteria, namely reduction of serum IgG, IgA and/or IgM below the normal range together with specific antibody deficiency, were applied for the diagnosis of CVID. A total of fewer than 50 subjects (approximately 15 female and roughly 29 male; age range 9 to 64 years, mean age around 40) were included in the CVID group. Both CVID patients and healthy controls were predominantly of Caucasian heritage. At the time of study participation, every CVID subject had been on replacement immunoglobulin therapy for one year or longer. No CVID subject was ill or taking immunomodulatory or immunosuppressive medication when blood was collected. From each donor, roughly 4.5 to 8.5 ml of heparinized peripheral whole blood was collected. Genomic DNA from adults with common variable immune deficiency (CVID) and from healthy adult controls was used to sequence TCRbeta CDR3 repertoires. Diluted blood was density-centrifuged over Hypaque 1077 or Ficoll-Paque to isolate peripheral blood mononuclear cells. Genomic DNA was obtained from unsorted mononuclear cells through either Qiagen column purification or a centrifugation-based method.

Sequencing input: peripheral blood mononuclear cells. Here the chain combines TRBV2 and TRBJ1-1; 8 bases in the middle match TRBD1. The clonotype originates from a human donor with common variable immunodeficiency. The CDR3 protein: CASQGAETEAFF. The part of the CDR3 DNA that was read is TGTGCCAGTCAGGGGGCAGAGACTGAA.